Below are 30 T cell receptor beta chains sequenced from a single sample in a study of T cells in Graves' hyperthyroidism and ophthalmopathy. Amplified TCR beta CDR3 regions derived from RNA transcripts. In the first-round RT-PCR of the TCR CDR3, the HTBI primer set was used. TCRdb ran MiXCR on the multiplex PCR reads and lists one entry per CDR3 protein. The repertoire holds 250,000 or so distinct CDR3 sequences, with about 15% as singletons. Input material: blood. The receptor source for this set is a woman between 40 and 50 years old with Graves' hyperthyroidism that later progressed to Graves' ophthalmopathy.

V gene TRBV2 combines with J gene TRBJ2-7; 7 bases line up with TRBD1. Germline V gives CDR1 SNHLY, CDR2 FYNNEI. Trimming removed 6 bases from V and 5 bases from J; junction bases left unmatched: 13. The CDR3 length is 15 residues. The CDR3: CASSPLTTGTNEQYF. The CDR3 bases are TGTGCCAGCAGCCCCCTCACGACAGGGACAAACGAGCAGTACTTC.

This clonotype was seen a few times. This chain connects TRBV27 to TRBJ1-5; no clear D. V was trimmed by 5 bases and J by 6 bases, leaving 20 bases between them. The CDR3 extends over 16 amino acids. Germline CDR1 reads MNHEY; CDR2 reads SMNVEV (reference sequence). This CDR3 reads CASSLSARTLPQPQHF. CDR3 in DNA: TGTGCCAGCAGTCTCTCAGCGCGCACCCTTCCTCAGCCCCAGCATTTT.

This clonotype has ten or more counts. The V call is TRBV18, the J call TRBJ2-5; 8 positions match TRBD1. Looked up from germline, CDR1 is KGHSH and CDR2 is LQKENI. The V segment lost 4 bases and the J segment 4 bases; nucleotides outside the gene matches: 2. The CDR3 is 13 amino acids. The CDR3 protein is CASSLGQGETQYF. The DNA of the CDR3 is TGTGCCAGCTCACTTGGACAGGGAGAGACCCAGTACTTC. The entire variable domain, with the rest obtained from reference TRBV18 and TRBJ2-5, is as follows: NAGVMQNPRHLVRRRGQEARLRCSPMKGHSHVYWYRQLPEEGLKFMVYLQKENIIDESGMPKERFSAEFPKEGPSILRIQQVVRGDSAAYFCASSLGQGETQYFGPGTRLLVL.

In its sample, this clonotype was seen a few times. At one end, the junction sequence differs from germline, possibly due to a read error. The CDR3, as DNA: TGTGCCAGTATAGGATTAGCGGTTAACACCGGGGAGCTGTCTTTT. Its protein product is CASIGLAVNTGELSF. The rearrangement joins TRBV2 to TRBJ2-2, with TRBD2 as a possible D gene (6 bases). CDR3 length equals 15 residues. Germline V lookup: CDR1 SNHLY, CDR2 FYNNEI.

This clonotype was seen once. The rearrangement links TRBV27 to TRBJ1-4, with D tentatively TRBD1 (5 bases). The V end was cut by 6 bases, the J end by 7 bases, with 12 bases between. The CDR3 totals 13 residues. Germline CDR1 is MNHEY and CDR2 is SMNVEV (reference sequence). In DNA form, the CDR3 reads TGTGCCAGCAGGGACATTAATAGTGAAAAACTGTTTTTT. It translates to CASRDINSEKLFF.

The sample holds many counts of this clonotype. The V call is TRBV10-3, the J call TRBJ2-2; D ambiguous. The V and J ends lost 5 bases and 6 bases respectively, with 7 bases between them. The CDR3 contains 12 residues. The germline V gene encodes CDR1 ENHRY and CDR2 SYGVKD. The CDR3 region is CAISKSAGELFF. In nucleotides, the CDR3 is TGTGCCATCAGTAAATCGGCCGGGGAGCTGTTTTTT.

Many counts were recorded for this clonotype. The chain recombines TRBV19 with TRBJ1-5, with D possibly matching TRBD1 (6 bases). The ends were cut back, 3 bases at V and 4 bases at J, with 16 bases in the middle. The CDR3 sequence is 16 residues long. Germline V gene sequence: CDR1 LNHDA, CDR2 SQIVND (reference sequence). The CDR3 region is CASSMGWQGRNQPQHF. CDR3 coding DNA: TGTGCCAGTAGTATGGGATGGCAGGGGAGGAATCAGCCCCAGCATTTT.

The CDR3 is CASSVEENSGVFFRANVLTF. CDR3 nucleotide sequence: TGTGCCAGCAGCGTAGAAGAGAATAGCGGCGTCTTTTTTAGGGCCAACGTCCTGACTTTC. V usage is TRBV9 and J usage is TRBJ2-6; D is possibly TRBD2 (6 bases). CDR3 length: 20 amino acids. V was clipped by 0 bases and J by 5 bases, with 24 bases between them. CDR1 and CDR2 from the germline V gene are SGDLS and YYNGEE.

This clonotype has at least ten counts. The chain's CDR3 is CASSPDRVKNQPQHF. The CDR3 DNA sequence: TGTGCCAGCAGTCCGGACAGGGTGAAGAATCAGCCCCAGCATTTT. The chain is built from TRBV28 and TRBJ1-5; 8 positions match TRBD1. Germline V gives CDR1 MDHEN, CDR2 SYDVKM. With V trimmed by 5 bases and J by 4 bases, 7 bases remained unmatched. This CDR3 is 15 amino acids long.

The chain joins TRBV10-3 to TRBJ2-1; 8 bases align to TRBD2. The germline V gene has CDR1 ENHRY and CDR2 SYGVKD. The junction had 10 bases not matched to a gene; V was cut back by 4 bases and J by 8 bases. CDR3 length: 15 amino acids. The CDR3 here is CAISVAGGMGDEQFF. In nucleotides, the CDR3 is TGTGCCATCAGTGTGGCGGGAGGAATGGGCGATGAGCAGTTCTTC.

In its sample, this clonotype was seen many times. The rearrangement joins TRBV28 to TRBJ1-5, with D possibly matching TRBD1 (5 bases). The CDR3 loop spans 15 amino acids. CDR1 MDHEN and CDR2 SYDVKM come from the germline V gene. The V end was cut by 6 bases, the J end by 0 bases, with 12 bases between. In DNA form, the CDR3 reads TGTGCCAGCAGAACCGGGACCTATAGCAATCAGCCCCAGCATTTT. It translates to CASRTGTYSNQPQHF.

Of note for this clonotype: The junction departs from germline at one end; a sequencing error may be responsible. This chain links TRBV6-1 with TRBJ2-3; TRBD1 is a possible D gene (6 bases). CDR3 length equals 13 residues. Germline loops: CDR1 MNHNS, CDR2 SASEGT. Here the CDR3 reads CASSETGLDTQYF. The CDR3 DNA follows: TGCGCCAGCAGTGAAACAGGGCTAGATACGCAGTATTTT.

The sample holds many counts of this clonotype. The rearrangement joins TRBV3-1 to TRBJ2-5; D is unresolved. This CDR3 is 14 amino acids long. Trimming cost V 5 bases and J 4 bases, with 14 bases left between them. Germline CDR1 reads LGHDT; CDR2 reads YNNKEL (reference sequence). CDR3 nucleotide sequence: TGTGCCAGCAGCTTCACGGGCCGAGGAGAGACCCAGTACTTC. This translates into CASSFTGRGETQYF.

About this clonotype: The missing conserved phenylalanine or tryptophan at the end of this CDR3 makes a read error likely. The DNA is omitted, as the CDR3 cannot be located on it reliably, and the CDR3 follows TCRdb's listing. V usage is TRBV20-1 and J usage is TRBJ1-1; the D call of TRBD1 is as the table states it, not checked on the DNA. The CDR3 adds up to 14 amino acids, both ends counted. Germline V gene sequence: CDR1 DFQATT, CDR2 SNEGSKA (reference sequence). The chain's CDR3 is CSARKPGSNTEVFV.

In its sample, this clonotype was seen many times. The gene calls are TRBV12-3 or TRBV12-4 and TRBJ2-2; D is ambiguous. The length of the CDR3 is 11 residues. Trimming shortened V by 6 bases and J by 9 bases, and 8 bases separated the two germline ends. CDR3 region: CASSTTRELFF. The CDR3, as DNA: TGTGCCAGCAGCACAACAAGGGAGCTGTTTTTT.

This clonotype has at least ten counts. The chain recombines TRBV12-3 or TRBV12-4 with TRBJ2-3; 7 nucleotides match TRBD2. With V trimmed by 5 bases and J by 0 bases, 11 bases remained unmatched. This CDR3 spans 17 amino acids. The CDR3 region has the DNA TGTGCCAGCAGTCTGGGGTCTAGCGGAGCTAGCACAGATACGCAGTATTTT. Its translation: CASSLGSSGASTDTQYF.

A few counts support this clonotype. The chain combines TRBV6-6 with TRBJ2-1; 9 bases line up with TRBD1. Per the germline V gene, CDR1 is MNHNY and CDR2 is SVGAGI (reference sequence). The ends lost 2 bases at V and 4 bases at J; junction bases unmatched: 9. This CDR3 has 17 amino acids. The chain's CDR3 is CASSYRPYRGLYNEQFF. CDR3 DNA: TGTGCCAGCAGTTACAGGCCTTACAGGGGGCTTTACAATGAGCAGTTCTTC.

This clonotype was recorded many times. V is TRBV2 and J is TRBJ2-7; perhaps D is TRBD1 or TRBD2 (5 bases each). CDR1 and CDR2 from the germline V gene are SNHLY and FYNNEI. This CDR3 has 14 residues. The germline V and J ends were trimmed by 8 bases and 3 bases, with 17 bases remaining between them. CDR3 sequence: CASVSGQGFYEQYF. The CDR3 nucleotides read TGTGCCAGCGTTTCGGGGCAGGGTTTCTACGAGCAGTACTTC.

This clonotype was seen at least ten times. The chain employs TRBV5-1 and TRBJ2-5; D is unresolved. The CDR3 is made up of 15 amino acids. V was clipped by 4 bases and J by 1 base, with 14 bases between them. Germline CDR1 is SGHRS and CDR2 is YFSETQ. For the CDR3, the DNA is TGCGCCAGCAGCACCTATGGGCGGACCCAAGAGACCCAGTACTTC. Protein product: CASSTYGRTQETQYF.

The table lists this clonotype with many counts. The rearrangement links TRBV27 to TRBJ2-3; no clear D. Germline-derived CDR1 and CDR2 are MNHEY and SMNVEV (reference sequence). The CDR3 has 14 residues. V shed 3 bases and J shed 2 bases, with 9 bases lying between them. The CDR3 protein is CASSLGSPTDTQYF. The CDR3 nucleotides are TGTGCCAGCAGTTTGGGAAGTCCCACAGATACGCAGTATTTT.

V gene TRBV11-2 combines with J gene TRBJ2-1; 9 nucleotides align to TRBD2. The CDR3 consists of 16 residues. Germline CDR1 is SGHAT and CDR2 is FQNNGV. Trimming removed 5 bases from V and 5 bases from J; junction bases left unmatched: 10. This chain's CDR3 is CASSRTFSGGHNEQFF. The CDR3, as DNA: TGTGCCAGCAGCCGAACATTTAGCGGGGGACACAATGAGCAGTTCTTC.

This clonotype was observed many times. This chain uses TRBV6-1 with TRBJ2-3; D unclear. V lost 1 base to trimming and J lost 1 base, with 12 bases between them. This CDR3 is 16 amino acids long. Germline V lookup: CDR1 MNHNS, CDR2 SASEGT. CDR3 bases: TGTGCCAGCAGTGAAGTTTCGGGCGGTCGCACAGATACGCAGTATTTT. As protein: CASSEVSGGRTDTQYF.

This clonotype has at least ten counts. The CDR3 DNA sequence: TGTGCCATAAGAGGGCCGTTTGTGACAGATACGCAGTATTTT. Translating it yields CAIRGPFVTDTQYF. The genes are TRBV7-9 and TRBJ2-3, with TRBD2 as a possible D gene (5 bases). Germline V CDR1 and CDR2: SEHNR, FQNEAQ (reference sequence). V was pared by 10 bases and J by 3 bases, with 17 bases between. There are 14 residues in the CDR3.

This clonotype was found a few times. A much larger clone lies a single base off, so this may be a read error. The chain recombines TRBV7-3 with TRBJ2-1, with 12 nucleotides matching TRBD2. The CDR3 consists of 15 residues. CDR1 SGHTA and CDR2 FQGTGA come from the germline V gene. CDR3 amino acids: CASSSGLAGYIEQFF. The CDR3 DNA reads as TGTGCCAGCAGCTCCGGACTAGCGGGATACATTGAGCAGTTCTTC.

This clonotype was seen ten or more times. The rearrangement uses TRBV28 and TRBJ2-7; 9 bases agree with TRBD1. Unmatched junction bases numbered 6, after V lost 6 bases and J lost 3 bases. This CDR3 has 14 residues. Germline CDR1 is MDHEN and CDR2 is SYDVKM. The CDR3 protein is CASRGDREGYEQYF. In DNA form, the CDR3 reads TGTGCCAGCAGAGGGGACAGGGAGGGCTACGAGCAGTACTTC.

In its sample, this clonotype was seen many times. CDR3 loop: CSARGSGTAYEQYF. The CDR3 nucleotides read TGCAGTGCTAGAGGATCCGGGACAGCTTACGAGCAGTACTTC. The chain joins TRBV20-1 to TRBJ2-7; 7 bases align to TRBD1. Trimming removed 1 base from V and 4 bases from J; junction bases left unmatched: 7. The CDR3 extends over 14 amino acids. Germline CDR1 and CDR2: DFQATT and SNEGSKA (reference sequence).

This chain uses TRBV28 with TRBJ1-2; D not resolved. The V gene lost 4 bases and the J gene lost 8 bases, with 5 bases spanning the gap. This CDR3 contains 10 residues. Germline CDR1 and CDR2: MDHEN and SYDVKM. DNA for the CDR3: TGTGCCAGCAGTTCACCCGGCTACACCTTC. Translation: CASSSPGYTF.

This clonotype appeared many times. The chain joins TRBV2 to TRBJ1-2; the D is unclear. CDR3 size: 12 residues. Trimming took off 8 bases at V and 4 bases at J, with 11 bases between the two ends. CDR1 and CDR2 from the germline V gene are SNHLY and FYNNEI. The CDR3 DNA reads as TGTGCCAGCCTCGGGGATGTCTATGGCTACACCTTC. Its translation is CASLGDVYGYTF. Complete variable domain (other parts from reference TRBV2 and TRBJ1-2): EPEVTQTPSHQVTQMGQEVILRCVPISNHLYFYWYRQILGQKVEFLVSFYNNEISEKSEIFDDQFSVERPDGSNFTLKIRSTKLEDSAMYFCASLGDVYGYTFGSGTRLTVV.

The gene calls are TRBV15 and TRBJ1-4; D remains unclear. Trimming took 0 bases from V and 6 from J, leaving 14 bases between them. The germline CDR1 and CDR2 sequences are LNHNV and YYDKDF (reference sequence). The CDR3 runs to 16 residues. In nucleotides, the CDR3 is TGTGCCACCAGCAGAGATCGCGGGGTTGGGGATGAAAAACTGTTTTTT. This encodes CATSRDRGVGDEKLFF.

This clonotype came up many times. The chain has TRBV28 and TRBJ2-1, with D tentatively TRBD2 (5 bases). V was clipped by 6 bases and J by 2 bases, with 14 bases between them. This CDR3 contains 15 residues. Germline-derived CDR1 and CDR2 are MDHEN and SYDVKM. The CDR3 loop reads CASSPTSGTYNEQFF. The CDR3 DNA reads as TGTGCCAGCAGCCCCACCAGCGGAACCTACAATGAGCAGTTCTTC.